This TCR beta chain was captured in a study of CD8+CD57+ T cells in acquired aplastic anemia (dated by TCRdb to 2016 to 2019). Concerning the study at large: DNA extracted from sorted CD4+ and CD8+ cells had a mean of 3.2 ug, with a range of roughly 0.17 to 27.4 ug. A CD8+CD57+ expansion meant a frequency higher than the mean frequency seen in healthy subjects.

The count of this clonotype is one. No cognate antigen has been identified for it. The record has no base qualities; no much larger clone is one base away. A single read offers scant evidence. Expansion of CD8+CD57+ cells had been shown by flow cytometry in the patients chosen for sequencing. Severe acquired aplastic anemia was diagnosed in all patients according to International Study of Aplastic Anemia and Agranulocytosis and Camitta criteria. At the time blood was sampled, none of the patients had received any therapy. In this study, sorted CD4+ and CD8+ T cells from the blood of healthy subjects and of severe aplastic anemia patients had their TCR repertoires deep-sequenced. Patients were enrolled in the USA under clinicaltrials.gov protocols 00001620, 01623167, 00001397, 00071045, 00081523 and 00961064. Ficoll-Paque density gradient centrifugation was used to isolate peripheral blood mononuclear cells. Before DNA extraction, CD4+ and CD8+ T cells were sorted with FACS or magnetic beads.

Study-wide findings and limitations: Approximately 31 CD8+ CDR3 sequences were found in both patients and controls but appeared to be highly expressed in patients and within the immunodominant clones of the patients. No significant difference in CD8+ Simpson's diversity was found between patients and healthy controls (P=0.060).

Genomic DNA was used as template for profiling of TCR beta VDJ combinations and CDR3 sequences. TCR repertoire sequencing was run on an Illumina HiSeq 2000. Per the authors' processing: Repertoire assessment relied on Simpson's diversity index, CDR3 size and DJ length profiles, and TRBV/TRBJ rearrangement plots. The most abundant DNA sequence in the deep sequencing data was taken as the immunodominant clone. CDR3 amino acid sequences were checked for sharing between subjects and were compared against published repertoires and the VDJdb database. The public reads were run again by TCRdb, first through fastp at Q25 and then through MiXCR, and only productive beta chains were kept. Each entry merges the rows of one CDR3 protein and shows their most common DNA and genes. Here the V and J calls rest on TCRdb's processing, not on the authors' analysis. A total of around 220,000 distinct CDR3 sequences appear in this sample, around 50% of them only once. The ten largest clones capture just under 20% of the sample.

Looking up the germline V gene yields CDR1 SGDLS and CDR2 YYNGEE. The junction shows trimming of 4 bases on V and 15 bases on J, plus 14 bases between the germline ends. From cysteine to phenylalanine, the CDR3 is 12 amino acids long. The sequence is cut down to CDR3 DNA, 36 bases in frame from base 1. Sequencing used sorted CD4+, CD8+, or CD8+CD57+ T cells (not recorded which) from PBMCs. Recombination linked TRBV9 to TRBJ2-6; the D gene is possibly TRBD2, with 5 bases matching. The receptor comes from a human donor with aplastic anemia. The CDR3 here reads CASSSVRSGLTF. The nucleotide sequence is given as TGTGCCAGCAGCTCAGTGAGGAGCGGCCTGACTTTC.